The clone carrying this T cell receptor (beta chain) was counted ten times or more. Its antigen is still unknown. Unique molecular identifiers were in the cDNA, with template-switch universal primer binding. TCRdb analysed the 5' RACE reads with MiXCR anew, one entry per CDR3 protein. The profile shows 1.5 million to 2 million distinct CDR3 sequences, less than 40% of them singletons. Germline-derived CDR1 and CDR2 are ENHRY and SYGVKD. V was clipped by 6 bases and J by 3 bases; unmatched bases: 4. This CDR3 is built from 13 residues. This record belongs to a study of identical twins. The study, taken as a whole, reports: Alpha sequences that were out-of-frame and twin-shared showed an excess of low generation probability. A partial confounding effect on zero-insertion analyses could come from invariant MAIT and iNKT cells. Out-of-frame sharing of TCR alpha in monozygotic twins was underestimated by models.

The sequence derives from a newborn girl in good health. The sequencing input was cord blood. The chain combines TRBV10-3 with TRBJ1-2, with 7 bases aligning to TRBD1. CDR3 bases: TGTGCCATCAGGGACACAGGGGACTATGGCTACACCTTC. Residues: CAIRDTGDYGYTF.